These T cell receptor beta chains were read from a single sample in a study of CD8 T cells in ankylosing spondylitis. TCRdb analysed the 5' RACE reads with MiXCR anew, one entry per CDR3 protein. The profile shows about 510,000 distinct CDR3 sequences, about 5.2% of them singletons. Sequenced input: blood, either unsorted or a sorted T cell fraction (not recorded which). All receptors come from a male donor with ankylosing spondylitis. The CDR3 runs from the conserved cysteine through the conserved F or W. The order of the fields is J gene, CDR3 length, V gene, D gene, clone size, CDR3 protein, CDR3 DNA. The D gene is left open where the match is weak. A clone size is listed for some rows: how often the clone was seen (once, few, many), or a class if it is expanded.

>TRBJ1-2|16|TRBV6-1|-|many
CASSRYRTSGNYGYTF
TGTGCCAGCAGTCGCTATCGGACTTCGGGGAACTATGGCTACACCTTC
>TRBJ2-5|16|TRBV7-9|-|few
CASSSGRRGAWETQYF
TGTGCCAGCAGCTCAGGAAGACGGGGGGCCTGGGAGACCCAGTACTTC
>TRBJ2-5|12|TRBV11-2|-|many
CASSLESETQYF
TGTGCCAGCAGCTTAGAATCCGAGACCCAGTACTTC
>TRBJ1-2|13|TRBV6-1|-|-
CASSEESGDGYTF
TGTGCCAGCAGTGAAGAATCAGGCGATGGCTACACCTTC
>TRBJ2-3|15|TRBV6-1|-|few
CASTKQTGRTDTQYF
TGTGCCAGCACCAAGCAGACAGGTCGCACAGATACGCAGTATTTT
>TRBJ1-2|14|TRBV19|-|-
CASTPDPGNYGYTF
TGTGCCAGTACCCCGGACCCAGGGAACTATGGCTACACCTTC
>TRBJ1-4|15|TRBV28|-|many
CASSPWPSTNEKLFF
TGTGCCAGCAGTCCATGGCCGTCCACTAATGAAAAACTGTTTTTT
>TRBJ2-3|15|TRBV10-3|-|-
CAISESTMGTDTQYF
TGTGCCATCAGTGAGTCGACTATGGGCACAGATACGCAGTATTTT
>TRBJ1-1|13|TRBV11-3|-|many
CASSNQGLGPAFF
TGTGCCAGCAGCAATCAGGGACTCGGGCCAGCTTTCTTT
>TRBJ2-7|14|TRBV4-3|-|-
CASSQSGLTYEQYF
TGCGCCAGCAGCCAAAGTGGGCTAACCTACGAGCAGTACTTC
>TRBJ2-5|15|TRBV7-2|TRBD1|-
CASSWGQGPQETQYF
TGTGCCAGCAGCTGGGGACAGGGGCCACAAGAGACCCAGTACTTC
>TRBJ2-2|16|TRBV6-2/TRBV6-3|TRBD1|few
CASRDLGTGMAGELFF
TGTGCCAGCAGGGACTTGGGGACAGGGATGGCCGGGGAGCTGTTTTTT
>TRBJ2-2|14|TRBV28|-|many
CASSLQGWTGELFF
TGTGCCAGCAGTTTACAGGGCTGGACCGGGGAGCTGTTTTTT
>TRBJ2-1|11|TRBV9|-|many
CASSVQNEQFF
TGTGCCAGCAGCGTACAGAATGAGCAGTTCTTC
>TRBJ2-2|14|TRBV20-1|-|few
CSARRGPNTGELFF
TGCAGTGCTAGAAGGGGTCCTAACACCGGGGAGCTGTTTTTT
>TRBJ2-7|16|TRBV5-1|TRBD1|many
CASNRDRGPDSYEQYF
TGCGCCAGCAATAGGGACAGGGGGCCGGACTCCTACGAGCAGTACTTC
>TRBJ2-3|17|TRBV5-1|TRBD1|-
CASTNPQDRTSTDTQYF
TGCGCCAGCACGAACCCCCAGGACAGGACTAGCACAGATACGCAGTATTTT
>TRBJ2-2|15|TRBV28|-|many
CASSPPRGNTGELFF
TGTGCCAGCAGCCCTCCAAGGGGGAACACCGGGGAGCTGTTTTTT
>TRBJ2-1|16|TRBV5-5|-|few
CASSFAGYNSYNEQFF
TGTGCCAGCAGCTTTGCAGGGTACAATTCCTACAATGAGCAGTTCTTC
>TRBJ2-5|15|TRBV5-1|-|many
CASSLVAGLQETQYF
TGCGCCAGCAGCTTGGTGGCAGGTCTACAGGAGACCCAGTACTTC
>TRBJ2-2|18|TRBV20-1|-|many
CSATRGLADTKNTGELFF
TGCAGTGCTACCCGGGGCTTAGCGGACACTAAGAACACCGGGGAGCTGTTTTTT
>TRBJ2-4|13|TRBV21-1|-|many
CASSRIAKNIQYF
TGTGCCAGCAGCAGGATAGCCAAAAACATTCAGTACTTC
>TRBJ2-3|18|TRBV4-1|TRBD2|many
CASSLHLAGGRRTDTQYF
TGCGCCAGCAGCCTTCACCTAGCGGGAGGTAGGCGGACAGATACGCAGTATTTT
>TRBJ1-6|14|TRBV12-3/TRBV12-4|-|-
CASSFAGPGSPLHF
TGTGCCAGCAGTTTTGCGGGTCCTGGATCACCCCTCCACTTT
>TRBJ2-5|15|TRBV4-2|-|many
CASSGGTAREETQYF
TGTGCCAGCAGCGGAGGGACAGCCCGGGAAGAGACCCAGTACTTC
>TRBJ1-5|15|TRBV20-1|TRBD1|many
CSASVGTGRNQPQHF
TGCAGTGCTAGCGTCGGGACAGGGAGGAACCAGCCCCAGCATTTT
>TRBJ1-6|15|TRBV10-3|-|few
CAISESWLADSPLHF
TGTGCCATCAGTGAGTCGTGGTTGGCCGACTCACCCCTCCACTTT
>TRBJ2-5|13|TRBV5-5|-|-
CASGPGVWETQYF
TGTGCCAGCGGCCCCGGGGTTTGGGAGACCCAGTACTTC
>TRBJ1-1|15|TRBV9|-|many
CASSELGRQTTEAFF
TGTGCCAGCAGCGAATTAGGACGACAGACTACTGAAGCTTTCTTT
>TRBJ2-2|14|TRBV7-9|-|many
CAHKEGSNTGELFF
TGTGCTCACAAGGAGGGGTCGAACACCGGGGAGCTGTTTTTT
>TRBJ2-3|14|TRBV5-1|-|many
CASSLGWSTDTQYF
TGCGCCAGCAGCTTGGGATGGAGCACAGATACGCAGTATTTT
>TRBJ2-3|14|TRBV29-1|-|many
CSVKPGSGADTQYF
TGCAGCGTTAAGCCCGGGAGTGGCGCAGATACGCAGTATTTT
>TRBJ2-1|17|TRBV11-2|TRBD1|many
CASSLGRTGASGNEQFF
TGTGCCAGCAGCTTAGGACGTACAGGGGCCTCGGGGAATGAGCAGTTCTTC
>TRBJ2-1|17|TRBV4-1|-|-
CASSRFLPRISYNEQFF
TGCGCCAGCAGCCGATTCCTCCCTAGAATCTCCTACAATGAGCAGTTCTTC
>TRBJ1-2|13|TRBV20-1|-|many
CSASRASFGGYTF
TGCAGTGCTAGTAGGGCCTCGTTTGGGGGCTACACCTTC
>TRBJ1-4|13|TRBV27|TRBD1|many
CASKNRGREKLFF
TGTGCCAGCAAGAACAGGGGGCGAGAAAAACTGTTTTTT
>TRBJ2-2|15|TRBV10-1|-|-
CASTSGPYGTGELFF
TGCGCCAGCACGAGCGGGCCCTATGGAACCGGGGAGCTGTTTTTT
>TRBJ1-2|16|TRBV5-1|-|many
CASSPGTGPTNYGYTF
TGCGCCAGCAGCCCCGGAACGGGACCCACTAACTATGGCTACACCTTC
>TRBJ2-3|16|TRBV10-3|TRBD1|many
CAISATGTGVTDTQYF
TGTGCCATCAGCGCGACCGGGACAGGGGTCACAGATACGCAGTATTTT
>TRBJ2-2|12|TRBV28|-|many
CASRKNTGELFF
TGTGCCAGCAGGAAAAACACCGGGGAGCTGTTTTTT
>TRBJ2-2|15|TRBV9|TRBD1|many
CASSAGTGRTGELFF
TGTGCCAGCAGCGCTGGGACAGGGCGGACCGGGGAGCTGTTTTTT
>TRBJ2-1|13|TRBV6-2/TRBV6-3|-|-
CATKEKAYNEQFF
TGTGCCACCAAGGAGAAAGCGTACAATGAGCAGTTCTTC
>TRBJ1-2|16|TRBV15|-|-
CATSRDHVSAAGENTF
TGTGCCACCAGCAGAGATCACGTCTCGGCAGCTGGAGAAAACACCTTC
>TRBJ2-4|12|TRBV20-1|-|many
CSARVPRGVQYF
TGCAGTGCTAGAGTCCCTCGGGGCGTTCAGTACTTC
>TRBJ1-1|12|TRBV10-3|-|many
CAISENRGVAFF
TGTGCCATCAGTGAGAACCGCGGGGTAGCTTTCTTT
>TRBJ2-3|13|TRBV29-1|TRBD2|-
CSHGGASTDTQYF
TGCAGCCACGGGGGGGCCAGCACAGATACGCAGTATTTT
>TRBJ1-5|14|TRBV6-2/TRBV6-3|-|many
CASRLTGGGQPQHF
TGTGCCAGCAGACTCACGGGGGGCGGACAGCCCCAGCATTTT
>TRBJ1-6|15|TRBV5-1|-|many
CASSFGGTDNSPLHF
TGCGCCAGCAGCTTTGGGGGGACGGACAATTCACCCCTCCACTTT
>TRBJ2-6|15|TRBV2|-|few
CASTSDFSGANVLTF
TGTGCCAGCACCAGTGATTTCTCTGGGGCCAACGTCCTGACTTTC
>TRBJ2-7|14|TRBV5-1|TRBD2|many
CASSQRTSVYEQYF
TGCGCCAGCAGCCAAAGGACTAGCGTCTACGAGCAGTACTTC
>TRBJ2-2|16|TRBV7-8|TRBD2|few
CASSQSTSGNTGELFF
TGTGCCAGCAGCCAATCGACTAGCGGGAACACCGGGGAGCTGTTTTTT
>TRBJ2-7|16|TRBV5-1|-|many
CASSLGESGVFYEQYF
TGCGCCAGCAGCTTGGGGGAATCAGGAGTCTTCTACGAGCAGTACTTC
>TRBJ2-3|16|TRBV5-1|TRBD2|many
CASGSYLSGKSDTQYF
TGCGCCAGCGGATCCTATCTTAGCGGGAAGTCAGATACGCAGTATTTT
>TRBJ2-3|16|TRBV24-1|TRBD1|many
CATSHGQGGITDTQYF
TGTGCCACCAGTCACGGACAGGGGGGGATCACAGATACGCAGTATTTT
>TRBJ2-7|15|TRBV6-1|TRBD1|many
CASRDTTGAPHEQYF
TGTGCCAGCAGGGATACGACAGGGGCGCCCCACGAGCAGTACTTC
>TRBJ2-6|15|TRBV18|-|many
CASSLYRAGANVLTF
TGTGCCAGCTCCCTCTACAGGGCTGGGGCCAACGTCCTGACTTTC